These 14 T cell receptor beta chains originate from one sample sequenced in a study of tumor-infiltrating lymphocytes in primary liver carcinoma. Total RNA amounting to 500 ng was the source from which TCR beta cDNA was made with a constant-region primer. Library construction for TCR beta comprised three nested multiplex PCR rounds performed with slightly modified ARM-PCR. Researchers ran the first two PCR rounds for ten to eleven cycles each with TRBV1-TRBV30 forward primers and a C-beta reverse primer. TCRdb re-analysed the multiplex PCR reads in MiXCR, keeping a single row per CDR3 protein. The sample lists approximately 110,000 distinct CDR3 sequences; roughly three fifths were seen once. Unsorted bulk tissue (roughly 19-31 mg) underwent RNA and DNA co-extraction. The sequenced sample consisted of liver tumor tissue from sampling region 1. Regarding subset: tumor region T1, superior pole. The receptors originated from a woman in her fifties or sixties with primary liver carcinoma and hepatitis B virus infection.

This clonotype has at least ten counts. V usage is TRBV29-1 and J usage is TRBJ2-3; tentatively, D is TRBD2 (5 bases). The CDR3 runs 14 residues. Germline V lookup: CDR1 SQVTM, CDR2 ANQGSEA. V lost 0 bases to trimming and J lost 5 bases, with 12 bases between them. The CDR3 reads CSVEDPTRGDTQYF. DNA for the CDR3: TGCAGCGTTGAAGACCCCACCCGGGGAGATACGCAGTATTTT.

Ten or more counts support this clonotype. The chain is built from TRBV11-2 and TRBJ2-5; 9 bases fit TRBD2. Germline V lookup: CDR1 SGHAT, CDR2 FQNNGV. The CDR3 extends over 14 amino acids. Germline trimming cut 3 bases from V and 3 bases from J; bases unmatched to any gene: 2. CDR3 nucleotide sequence: TGTGCCAGCAGCTTTAGCGGGAGCAAAGAGACCCAGTACTTC. It translates to CASSFSGSKETQYF.

V and J are TRBV7-9 and TRBJ2-7; tentatively, D is TRBD1 or TRBD2 (5 bases each). The CDR3 extends over 15 amino acids. Deletions cut 1 base from V and 3 bases from J, with 13 bases between. Germline CDR1 reads SEHNR; CDR2 reads FQNEAQ (reference sequence). CDR3 DNA sequence: TGTGCCAGCAGCTTAGGAGGGGTTACCTTCTACGAGCAGTACTTC. Its translation: CASSLGGVTFYEQYF. Based on the CDR3 plus reference TRBV7-9 and TRBJ2-7, the full variable domain is DTGVSQNPRHKITKRGQNVTFRCDPISEHNRLYWYRQTLGQGPEFLTYFQNEAQLEKSRLLSDRFSAERPKGSFSTLEIQRTEQGDSAMYLCASSLGGVTFYEQYFGPGTRLTVT.

Concerning this clonotype: Because it lacks the conserved phenylalanine or tryptophan at the end, this CDR3 is likely a read error. The chain joins TRBV5-6 to TRBJ1-2, with D perhaps TRBD1 (6 bases). The germline V gene encodes CDR1 SGHDT and CDR2 YYEEEE. The germline V and J ends were trimmed by 0 bases and 8 bases, with 20 bases remaining between them. The length of the CDR3 is 16 residues. The CDR3 sequence: CASSLVGGSRRGGYTC. In DNA form, the CDR3 reads TGTGCCAGCAGCTTGGTCGGGGGCAGCCGCCGGGGGGGCTACACCTGC.

A note on this clonotype: A single base separates this from a much larger clone, so it may be a read error. The rearrangement uses TRBV6-1 and TRBJ2-7; no definite D call. This CDR3 comprises 14 residues. The germline CDR1 and CDR2 sequences are MNHNS and SASEGT. DNA for the CDR3: TGTGCCAGCAGAGAAGAGACTTCCTCCTACGAGCAGTACTTC. It specifies CASREETSSYEQYF.

About this clonotype: A much larger clone is a single base away; this may be a read error. The chain links TRBV6-5 to TRBJ2-7, with 8 bases identical to TRBD2. Per germline, CDR1 MNHEY and CDR2 SVGAGI. CDR3 length: 15 residues. V dropped 6 bases and J dropped 5; count of bases not matched to a gene: 12. The DNA for the CDR3 is TGTGCCAGCAGGCTGACTAGCGAGAGCATCCACGAGCAGTACTTC. Residues: CASRLTSESIHEQYF.

This clonotype was seen a few times. The rearrangement links TRBV5-1 to TRBJ2-7, with D tentatively TRBD1 (6 bases). Between the trimmed V and J ends, which lost 4 bases and 0 bases, there was a span of 14 bases. CDR1 and CDR2 (germline): SGHRS, YFSETQ. The length of the CDR3 is 15 residues. The CDR3 loop reads CASSPGTYLSYEQYF. The CDR3 DNA sequence: TGCGCCAGCAGCCCCGGGACATACCTCTCCTACGAGCAGTACTTC.

This clonotype appeared many times. The V and J genes are TRBV6-5 and TRBJ2-1; maybe TRBD1 (6 bases). V shed 5 bases and J shed 2 bases, with 16 bases lying between them. Germline CDR1 is MNHEY and CDR2 is SVGAGI. CDR3 size: 16 residues. CDR3: CASSRDGTTTYNEQFF. CDR3 in DNA: TGTGCCAGCAGTCGGGACGGGACAACGACCTACAATGAGCAGTTCTTC.

This chain connects TRBV7-9 to TRBJ2-1, with TRBD2 matching 8 bases. CDR1 is SEHNR and CDR2 is FQNEAQ in the germline V gene (reference sequence). The CDR3 has 16 residues. V was clipped by 4 bases and J by 7 bases; unmatched bases: 12. CDR3 bases: TGTGCCAGCAGCTCCCCCCGAGCGGGAGTGGAAAATGAGCAGTTCTTC. Its protein is CASSSPRAGVENEQFF.

Concerning this clonotype itself: The junction and the germline gene differ at one end; a read error may be behind it. The chain recombines TRBV11-2 with TRBJ2-3; maybe TRBD2 (6 bases). Germline V gives CDR1 SGHAT, CDR2 FQNNGV. The CDR3 is 17 amino acids. This CDR3 is CVSSPGRVSGSTDTQYF. The CDR3 DNA sequence: TGTGTCAGCAGCCCAGGCCGGGTTAGCGGAAGCACAGATACGCAGTATTTT.

As concerns this clonotype: A much larger clone differs from this one at a single base, so this may be a read error. The gene calls are TRBV6-1 and TRBJ1-5; D is unclear. The CDR3 loop spans 14 amino acids. The germline V gene has CDR1 MNHNS and CDR2 SASEGT. The CDR3 loop reads CACSLLQAGQPQHF. Here the CDR3 DNA reads TGTGCCTGCAGTCTTCTCCAGGCGGGGCAGCCCCAGCATTTT.

Turning to this clonotype: At one end, the junction sequence differs from germline, possibly due to a read error. The CDR3 spells CSIGPGGGVGYTF. DNA for the CDR3: TGCAGCATTGGCCCCGGAGGGGGGGTTGGCTACACCTTT. The chain uses TRBV29-1 and TRBJ1-2; weak D call: TRBD1 (6 bases). This CDR3 has 13 residues. Germline V gene sequence: CDR1 SQVTM, CDR2 ANQGSEA.

As concerns this clonotype: One end of the junction is discordant with germline, which a read error may explain. The V and J genes are TRBV6-6 and TRBJ1-2; D gene ambiguous. The CDR3 runs to 15 residues. Germline CDR1 MNHNY, CDR2 SVGAGI (reference sequence). The DNA for the CDR3 is TGTGCCGGCAGCCACGGACCCCGAGACGGTTATGGCTACACCTTC. This encodes CAGSHGPRDGYGYTF.

Remarks on this clonotype: The CDR3 does not close with the conserved phenylalanine or tryptophan, likely indicating a read error. No DNA is shown, since the ends of the CDR3 on it are uncertain; the CDR3 is the one TCRdb lists. The rearrangement joins TRBV11-1 to TRBJ2-3; TRBD1, as called in the table, went unchecked against the DNA. Per germline, CDR1 SGHAT and CDR2 FQDESV (reference sequence). The CDR3 totals 14 residues, both ends included. The CDR3 sequence: CASSLRQRAGESHL.